The 32 T cell receptor beta chains listed next were all sequenced from one sample in a study of long-term antiretroviral therapy in people with HIV. Survey-level resolution applied to immunoSEQ assay v3.0. Assay: immunoSEQ multiplex PCR; the TCRdb copy retains only in-frame clones and omits some. The sample records fewer than 30,000 clones, about 86% being singletons. Sequences were derived from unsorted PBMCs, sampled 0.8 years after starting antiretroviral therapy. The receptors here all came from a woman between 25 and 40 years old with HIV.

The CDR3 is CASSLDMGQGGKNTQYF. The CDR3, as DNA: TGTGCCAGCAGCTTGGATATGGGACAGGGTGGGAAAAATACGCAGTATTTT. The rearrangement joins TRBV5-6 to TRBJ2-3; 9 bases fit TRBD1. In germline, CDR1 is SGHDT, CDR2 YYEEEE. V was pared by 0 bases and J by 7 bases, with 12 bases of the junction left unmatched. The CDR3 spans 17 residues.

Sample share makes this clone medium-sized. The rearrangement links TRBV27 to TRBJ2-2; 8 bases match TRBD1. The germline gives CDR1 MNHEY, CDR2 SMNVEV (reference sequence). Unmatched junction bases numbered 6, after V lost 5 bases and J lost 4 bases. CDR3 length: 15 residues. CDR3 loop: CASSPTGVITGELFF. The CDR3 DNA reads as TGTGCCAGCAGTCCGACAGGGGTGATCACCGGGGAGCTGTTTTTT.

The gene calls are TRBV6-1 and TRBJ2-3, with 9 bases identical to TRBD2. J gave up 1 base and V 6 bases, and 5 bases lay outside the gene matches. This CDR3 is built from 15 residues. Looked up from germline, CDR1 is MNHNS and CDR2 is SASEGT. CDR3 sequence reads: CASSPSGGRTDTQYF. In nucleotides, the CDR3 is TGTGCCAGCAGCCCCAGCGGGGGGCGCACAGATACGCAGTATTTT.

The genes are TRBV10-2 and TRBJ1-1, with D possibly being TRBD1 (5 bases). Germline CDR1 and CDR2: WSHSY and SAAADI. The CDR3 extends over 18 amino acids. Trimming took off 10 bases at V and 0 bases at J, with 27 bases between the two ends. The CDR3 loop is CATREKDFTTGLNTEAFF. CDR3 bases: TGCGCCACCCGGGAAAAAGACTTCACAACAGGCCTGAACACTGAAGCTTTCTTT.

The CDR3 loop is CAWSGSAQANYGYTF. The CDR3 coding sequence is TGTGCCTGGAGTGGATCGGCTCAAGCTAACTATGGCTACACCTTC. The chain combines TRBV30 with TRBJ1-2; no clear D. V was shortened by 1 base and J by 0 bases, with 12 bases between the two germline ends. This CDR3 is 15 amino acids long. Germline V gene sequence: CDR1 GTSNPN, CDR2 SVGIG (reference sequence).

The CDR3 spells CASSGVNTEAFF. CDR3 in DNA: TGTGCCAGCAGTGGGGTGAACACTGAAGCTTTCTTT. The V and J genes are TRBV2 and TRBJ1-1; D is undetermined. CDR1 is SNHLY, CDR2 FYNNEI, per germline. V lost 4 bases and J 0 bases, leaving 3 bases between the germline ends. The CDR3 has 12 amino acids.

This rearrangement joins TRBV6-5 to TRBJ1-1; possible D gene TRBD1, 5 bases. The CDR3 is 13 amino acids. Trimming left V 6 bases short and J 5 bases short, with 13 bases between. Per germline, CDR1 MNHEY and CDR2 SVGAGI. This CDR3 is CASRNLWGTEAFF. In DNA, the CDR3 is TGTGCCAGCAGGAATCTTTGGGGGACTGAAGCTTTCTTT.

The CDR3 reads CASSQDLGQFNQPQHF. The DNA of the CDR3 is TGCGCCAGCAGCCAAGATCTGGGGCAGTTTAATCAGCCCCAGCATTTT. The chain recombines TRBV4-1 with TRBJ1-5; weak D call: TRBD1 (5 bases). CDR3 size: 16 residues. Trimming shortened V by 0 bases and J by 4 bases, and 13 bases separated the two germline ends. The V gene's germline CDR1 is MGHRA and CDR2 YSYEKL.

V is TRBV9 and J is TRBJ2-7; D is unclear. This CDR3 is 11 amino acids long. Trimming took off 6 bases at V and 3 bases at J, with 7 bases between the two ends. The germline V gene has CDR1 SGDLS and CDR2 YYNGEE. CDR3 DNA: TGTGCCAGCACGGTTAGCTACGAGCAGTACGTC. This sequence encodes CASTVSYEQYV.

Only one count was recorded for this clone. V gene TRBV5-6 combines with J gene TRBJ2-7; 8 nucleotides agree with TRBD2. CDR1 and CDR2 from the germline V gene are SGHDT and YYEEEE. The CDR3 has 14 amino acids. The V and J ends lost 4 bases and 5 bases, in that order; junction bases with no gene match: 8. The CDR3 DNA reads TGTGCCAGCAGCGGGGGACTAGTTATCCACGAGCAGTACTTC. It is translated as CASSGGLVIHEQYF.

The chain couples TRBV12-5 to TRBJ1-5, with 11 bases that match TRBD1. Germline trimming cut 1 base from V and 0 bases from J; bases unmatched to any gene: 8. Germline CDR1 reads LGHNT; CDR2 reads FRNRAP. The CDR3 length is 19 residues. Here the CDR3 reads CASGLEPGQGVYSNQPQHF. The CDR3 region has the DNA TGTGCTAGTGGTTTGGAACCGGGACAGGGGGTCTATAGCAATCAGCCCCAGCATTTT.

The V gene is TRBV11-1, the J gene TRBJ2-1; D not certain. Germline V lookup: CDR1 SGHAT, CDR2 FQDESV (reference sequence). The CDR3 length is 14 residues. The germline V and J ends were trimmed by 10 bases and 6 bases, with 19 bases remaining between them. The chain's CDR3 is CATSSVIPGNEQFF. CDR3 bases: TGTGCCACCTCATCGGTCATCCCCGGCAATGAGCAGTTCTTC.

The V and J genes are TRBV7-2 and TRBJ1-3; D not resolved. Looked up from germline, CDR1 is SGHTA and CDR2 is FQGNSA. Trimming cost V 1 base and J 7 bases, with 14 bases left between them. This CDR3 region has 15 residues. CDR3 loop: CASSLESGPSNTIYF. The CDR3 nucleotides read TGTGCCAGCAGCTTAGAATCCGGGCCCTCTAACACCATATATTTT.

This chain uses TRBV7-3 with TRBJ1-2, with D perhaps TRBD1 (6 bases). Germline CDR1 SGHTA, CDR2 FQGTGA. The CDR3 is made up of 15 amino acids. The V gene lost 5 bases and the J gene lost 4 bases, with 17 bases spanning the gap. As DNA, the CDR3 is TGTGCCAGCAGCAAGGACAGTATAACTTCCTATGGCTACACCTTC. As protein: CASSKDSITSYGYTF.

The J gene is TRBJ1-1, the V gene TRBV9, with no clear D. Germline CDR1 and CDR2: SGDLS and YYNGEE. V lost 0 bases and J 3 bases, leaving 15 bases between the germline ends. CDR3 length equals 16 residues. The CDR3 DNA is TGTGCCAGCAGCGTAGATCAGCTCCCGAGGGACACTGAAGCTTTCTTT. Translated: CASSVDQLPRDTEAFF.

V usage is TRBV11-2 and J usage is TRBJ1-6, with TRBD1 matching over 9 bases. CDR1 SGHAT and CDR2 FQNNGV come from the germline V gene. This CDR3 comprises 14 residues. The trim removed 6 bases at V and 9 bases at J, leaving 6 bases unmatched. The CDR3: CASRGDRASSPLHF. CDR3 DNA sequence: TGTGCCAGCAGAGGGGACAGGGCTAGTTCACCCCTCCACTTT.

CDR3 sequence (DNA): TGTGCCAGCAGCTTGAATCGGGCGGGGGGCTACACCTTC. Protein sequence: CASSLNRAGGYTF. The chain combines TRBV5-5 with TRBJ1-2, with no clear D. Germline V lookup: CDR1 SGHKS, CDR2 YYEKEE (reference sequence). Trimming removed 1 base at V and 8 bases at J, with 12 bases between. This CDR3 spans 13 amino acids. The variable domain in full, completed from reference TRBV5-5 and TRBJ1-2, reads DAGVTQSPTHLIKTRGQQVTLRCSPISGHKSVSWYQQVLGQGPQFIFQYYEKEERGRGNFPDRFSARQFPNYSSELNVNALLLGDSALYLCASSLNRAGGYTFGSGTRLTVV.

This clone was picked up a small number of times. The V and J genes are TRBV18 and TRBJ2-5; D is uncertain. The ends were cut back, 0 bases at V and 5 bases at J, with 10 bases in the middle. The CDR3 runs to 14 residues. CDR1 and CDR2 from the germline V gene are KGHSH and LQKENI. The CDR3 DNA is TGTGCCAGCTCACCACCCTCCCAGGTGGAGACCCAGTACTTC. This codes for CASSPPSQVETQYF.

This clone was observed a handful of times. This sequence joins TRBV5-4 and TRBJ1-2; D not certain. The CDR3 has 15 residues. The germline V gene has CDR1 SGHNT and CDR2 YYREEE (reference sequence). V was clipped by 2 bases and J by 0 bases, with 11 bases between them. In DNA, the CDR3 is TGTGCCAGCAGCTTTAGTTATGGGACTAACTATGGCTACACCTTC. Protein sequence: CASSFSYGTNYGYTF.

The chain employs TRBV30 and TRBJ2-7; 10 positions match TRBD1. Germline CDR1 and CDR2: GTSNPN and SVGIG (reference sequence). The length of the CDR3 is 13 residues. J was trimmed by 4 bases and V by 5 bases; bases with no gene match: 5. The CDR3 spells CAWLPGQGYEQYF. CDR3 in DNA: TGTGCCTGGTTACCGGGACAGGGGTACGAGCAGTACTTC.

This clone appeared once. The gene calls are TRBV27 and TRBJ2-1; D unclear. The V gene lost 6 bases and the J gene lost 7 bases, with 7 bases spanning the gap. This CDR3 has 11 amino acids. Germline lookup yields CDR1 MNHEY and CDR2 SMNVEV (reference sequence). As DNA, the CDR3 is TGTGCCAGCAGCCGATTTAATGAGCAGTTCTTC. This gives the protein CASSRFNEQFF.

This clone has only a few counts. The chain employs TRBV27 and TRBJ1-6, with D unresolved. Germline assignment: CDR1 MNHEY and CDR2 SMNVEV (reference sequence). V dropped 6 bases and J dropped 7 bases, with 13 bases sitting between them. This CDR3 contains 14 residues. The chain's CDR3 is CASSPGRLNSPLHF. In DNA, the CDR3 is TGTGCCAGCAGCCCGGGCAGACTAAATTCACCCCTCCACTTT.

The chain has TRBV5-1 and TRBJ2-3, with TRBD2 matching over 9 bases. Looked up from germline, CDR1 is SGHRS and CDR2 is YFSETQ. The CDR3 is 15 amino acids. Trimming removed 0 bases from V and 1 base from J; junction bases left unmatched: 0. This CDR3 reads CASSLASGGTDTQYF. The CDR3 bases are TGCGCCAGCAGCTTGGCTAGCGGGGGCACAGATACGCAGTATTTT.

In DNA form, the CDR3 reads TGTGCCAGTAGTAGGGTTTCTGAAGCTTTCTTT. Its protein product is CASSRVSEAFF. The V call is TRBV19, the J call TRBJ1-1; D uncertain. The germline V and J ends were trimmed by 4 bases and 6 bases, with 6 bases remaining between them. CDR3 size: 11 residues. Per germline, CDR1 LNHDA and CDR2 SQIVND (reference sequence).

The V gene is TRBV6-1, the J gene TRBJ1-1; no firm D call. From germline, CDR1 is MNHNS and CDR2 SASEGT. Between the trimmed V and J ends, which lost 4 bases and 1 base, there was a span of 7 bases. The CDR3 totals 13 residues. DNA for the CDR3: TGTGCCAGCAGTGGACAATGGAACACTGAAGCTTTCTTT. This encodes CASSGQWNTEAFF.

The chain recombines TRBV19 with TRBJ1-5, with D possibly being TRBD1 (5 bases). Germline CDR1 reads LNHDA; CDR2 reads SQIVND (reference sequence). V lost 3 bases to trimming and J lost 1 base, with 13 bases between them. The CDR3 is 16 amino acids. The CDR3 DNA reads TGTGCCAGTAGTATGGCCGTCAGGGCGAGCAATCAGCCCCAGCATTTT. Translation: CASSMAVRASNQPQHF.

This rearrangement joins TRBV5-5 to TRBJ2-1; D remains unclear. Germline V gives CDR1 SGHKS, CDR2 YYEKEE (reference sequence). This CDR3 spans 15 amino acids. Trimming left V 0 bases short and J 4 bases short, with 11 bases between. This chain's CDR3 is CASSLEAESYNEQFF. The CDR3 DNA sequence: TGTGCCAGCAGCTTGGAGGCGGAATCTTACAATGAGCAGTTCTTC.

This chain connects TRBV7-9 to TRBJ1-2, with D uncertain. The V gene lost 4 bases and the J gene lost 1 base, with 16 bases spanning the gap. CDR1 and CDR2 from the germline V gene are SEHNR and FQNEAQ (reference sequence). This CDR3 is built from 16 residues. The CDR3 sequence: CASSSIEVSFNYGYTF. The CDR3 DNA follows: TGTGCCAGCAGCTCGATAGAAGTATCCTTTAACTATGGCTACACCTTC. The full variable domain, rest sourced from reference TRBV7-9 and TRBJ1-2, is DTGVSQNPRHKITKRGQNVTFRCDPISEHNRLYWYRQTLGQGPEFLTYFQNEAQLEKSRLLSDRFSAERPKGSFSTLEIQRTEQGDSAMYLCASSSIEVSFNYGYTFGSGTRLTVV.

The chain employs TRBV28 and TRBJ2-5, with unresolved D. Germline V lookup: CDR1 MDHEN, CDR2 SYDVKM. This CDR3 region has 12 residues. Trimming left V 7 bases short and J 0 bases short, with 6 bases between. The CDR3 DNA follows: TGTGCCAGCAAGATAAACCAAGAGACCCAGTACTTC. It is translated as CASKINQETQYF.

The chain employs TRBV6-1 and TRBJ1-1; 8 bases map to TRBD1. This CDR3 has 14 amino acids. Germline V CDR1 and CDR2: MNHNS, SASEGT. Trimming took 5 bases from V and 1 from J; bases not matched to a gene: 3. The chain's CDR3 is CASSSGGGNTEAFF. CDR3 in DNA: TGTGCCAGCAGTTCAGGGGGCGGGAACACTGAAGCTTTCTTT.

CDR3 coding DNA: TGTGCCAGCAGACAACAGGGAGGGCTACAGCCCCAGCATTTT. Translation gives CASRQQGGLQPQHF. The chain has TRBV6-1 and TRBJ1-5; a weak D match, TRBD1 (6 bases). CDR1 is MNHNS, CDR2 SASEGT, per germline. V was shortened by 6 bases and J by 7 bases, with 16 bases between the two germline ends. CDR3 size: 14 residues.

This chain connects TRBV2 to TRBJ1-5; D is uncertain. Germline loops: CDR1 SNHLY, CDR2 FYNNEI. CDR3 length: 15 residues. V was shortened by 8 bases and J by 7 bases, with 21 bases between the two germline ends. CDR3 bases: TGTGCCAGCCGGAGAATGGAGGTCAGCCGCCAGCCCCAGCATTTT. Encoded protein: CASRRMEVSRQPQHF.